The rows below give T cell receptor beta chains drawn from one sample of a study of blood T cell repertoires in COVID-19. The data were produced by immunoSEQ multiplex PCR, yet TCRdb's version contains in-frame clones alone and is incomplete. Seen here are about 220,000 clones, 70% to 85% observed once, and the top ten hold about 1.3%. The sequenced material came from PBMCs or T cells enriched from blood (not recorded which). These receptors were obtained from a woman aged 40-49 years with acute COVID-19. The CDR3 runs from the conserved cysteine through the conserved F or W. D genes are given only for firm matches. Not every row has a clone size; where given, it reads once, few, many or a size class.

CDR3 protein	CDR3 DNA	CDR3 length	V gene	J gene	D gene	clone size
CATSQLAGGWETQYF	TGTGCCACCAGCCAACTAGCGGGAGGCTGGGAGACCCAGTACTTC	15	TRBV24-1	TRBJ2-5	TRBD2	.
CASSKEEYSNQPQHF	TGTGCCAGCAGCAAGGAGGAATATAGCAATCAGCCCCAGCATTTT	15	TRBV21-1	TRBJ1-5	.	.
CASSLYSDSDTQYF	TGCGCCAGCAGCTTGTATAGCGACTCAGATACGCAGTATTTT	14	TRBV5-1	TRBJ2-3	.	.
CASSTGQADTIYF	TGCGCCAGCAGCACTGGACAGGCGGACACCATATATTTT	13	TRBV5-1	TRBJ1-3	TRBD1	many
CATSDPPRGTGELFF	TGTGCCACCAGTGATCCCCCACGGGGTACCGGGGAGCTGTTTTTT	15	TRBV24-1	TRBJ2-2	.	once
CAAGRGGTEAFF	TGTGCCGCCGGGCGGGGAGGCACTGAAGCTTTCTTT	12	TRBV2	TRBJ1-1	.	.
CASRGQGSSGNTIYF	TGTGCCAGCAGGGGACAGGGCTCCTCTGGAAACACCATATATTTT	15	TRBV3-1/TRBV3-2	TRBJ1-3	TRBD1	.
CAWRTRSEKLFF	TGTGCCTGGAGGACTCGAAGTGAAAAACTGTTTTTT	12	TRBV30	TRBJ1-4	.	.
CASSNSATSGSGGETQYF	TGTGCCAGCAGCAATAGCGCGACTAGCGGGAGCGGTGGAGAGACCCAGTACTTC	18	TRBV7-6	TRBJ2-5	TRBD2	.
CASSLGAGGPTGELFF	TGCGCCAGCAGCTTGGGAGCGGGGGGGCCGACCGGGGAGCTGTTTTTT	16	TRBV5-1	TRBJ2-2	TRBD2	many
CASSLGPSRGTEAFF	TGTGCCAGCAGTTTAGGCCCGAGTCGGGGCACTGAAGCTTTCTTT	15	TRBV28	TRBJ1-1	.	.
CASSPSYSNQPQHF	TGTGCCAGCAGCCCTTCCTATAGCAATCAGCCCCAGCATTTT	14	TRBV7-6	TRBJ1-5	.	few